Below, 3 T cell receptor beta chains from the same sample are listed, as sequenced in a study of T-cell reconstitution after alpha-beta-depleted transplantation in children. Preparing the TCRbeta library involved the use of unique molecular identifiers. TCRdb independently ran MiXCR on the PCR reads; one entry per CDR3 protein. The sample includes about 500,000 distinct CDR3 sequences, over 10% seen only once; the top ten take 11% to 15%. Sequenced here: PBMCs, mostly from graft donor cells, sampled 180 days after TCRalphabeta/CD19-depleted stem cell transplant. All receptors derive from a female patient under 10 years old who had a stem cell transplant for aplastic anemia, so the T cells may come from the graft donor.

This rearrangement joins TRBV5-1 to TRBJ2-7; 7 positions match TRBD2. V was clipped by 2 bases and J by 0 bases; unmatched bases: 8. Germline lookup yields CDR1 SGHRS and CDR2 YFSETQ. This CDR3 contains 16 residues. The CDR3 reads CASSFTLAASSYEQYF. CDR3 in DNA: TGCGCCAGCAGCTTCACCCTAGCGGCTAGCTCCTACGAGCAGTACTTC.

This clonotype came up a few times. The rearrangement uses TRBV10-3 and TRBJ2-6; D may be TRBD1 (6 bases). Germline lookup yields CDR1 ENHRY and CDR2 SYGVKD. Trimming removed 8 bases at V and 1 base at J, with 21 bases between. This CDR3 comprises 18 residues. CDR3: CAIRGDPGVFSGANVLTF. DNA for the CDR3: TGTGCCATCCGCGGTGATCCAGGGGTCTTTTCTGGGGCCAACGTCCTGACTTTC.

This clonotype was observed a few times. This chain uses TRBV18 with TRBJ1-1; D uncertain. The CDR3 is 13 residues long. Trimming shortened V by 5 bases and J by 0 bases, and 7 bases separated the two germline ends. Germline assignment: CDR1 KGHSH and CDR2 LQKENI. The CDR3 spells CASSIDMNTEAFF. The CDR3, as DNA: TGTGCCAGCTCAATCGACATGAACACTGAAGCTTTCTTT. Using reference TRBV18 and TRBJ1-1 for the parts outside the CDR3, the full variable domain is NAGVMQNPRHLVRRRGQEARLRCSPMKGHSHVYWYRQLPEEGLKFMVYLQKENIIDESGMPKERFSAEFPKEGPSILRIQQVVRGDSAAYFCASSIDMNTEAFFGQGTRLTVV.